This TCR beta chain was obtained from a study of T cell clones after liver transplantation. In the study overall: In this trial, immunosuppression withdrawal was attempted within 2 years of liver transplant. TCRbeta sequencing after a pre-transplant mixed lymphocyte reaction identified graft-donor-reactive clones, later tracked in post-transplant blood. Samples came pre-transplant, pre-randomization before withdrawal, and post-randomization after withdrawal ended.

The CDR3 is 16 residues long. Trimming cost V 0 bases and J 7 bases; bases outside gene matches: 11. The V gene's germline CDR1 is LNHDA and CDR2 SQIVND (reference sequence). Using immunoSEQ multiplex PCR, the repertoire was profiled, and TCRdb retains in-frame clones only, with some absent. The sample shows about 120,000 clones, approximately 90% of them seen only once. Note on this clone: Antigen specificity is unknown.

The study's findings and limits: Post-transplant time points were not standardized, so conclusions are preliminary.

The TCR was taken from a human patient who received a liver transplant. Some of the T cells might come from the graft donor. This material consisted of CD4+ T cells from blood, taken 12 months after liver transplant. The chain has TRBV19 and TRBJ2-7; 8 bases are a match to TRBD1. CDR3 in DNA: TGTGCCAGTAGTATAGAATTCGGACAGGGCATAGGGGAGCAGTACTTC. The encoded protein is CASSIEFGQGIGEQYF.